This TCR beta chain was sequenced in a study of cytomegalovirus exposure and HLA in healthy donors (TCRdb year 2017). Looking at the study overall: An earlier analysis of 587 of the donors reported roughly 300 Gb of sequence data and 117 million unique TCR beta sequences obtained from about 179 million T cells. Approximately 310 gigabases of sequencing data and approximately 85 million unique TCR sequences were included in an early release covering 500 to 750 HLA-typed donors. Among the roughly 390 genotyped donors, 81% belonged to the genetic ancestry cluster associated with self-reported Caucasian donors. The study aimed to test whether cataloging public T cell receptors could reveal signatures of past pathogen exposure. The T cell repertoires of several hundred subjects were profiled by immunosequencing and related to cytomegalovirus serostatus. In addition to the first cohort of 650 to 800 subjects, a separate validation cohort of some 120 different subjects was used. To predict cytomegalovirus infection status, the study combined high-throughput TCR immunosequencing, statistical association of individual TCRs with disease status, and machine learning. In a later analysis, previously published TCR beta repertoires from about 640 donors were re-analyzed and high-resolution HLA genotyping was added so that TCR occurrence patterns could be studied. Rather than drawing on any new phenotypic data, the later analysis identified candidate immune exposures from TCR beta sequences and the way those sequences occurred across donors. An earlier analysis of 450 to 750 of the donors used high-throughput TCR beta sequencing to judge whether each TCR beta V gene segment behaved as functional or pseudogenic. Alongside the repertoire data, information on donor age, sex, ethnicity and CMV serostatus was compiled. A later genetic analysis took genome-wide SNP genotypes for about 60% of the roughly 670 donors and used that subset as a discovery cohort. All discovery cohort repertoires had been generated on a single sequencing platform. Both class I and class II loci were covered by HLA typing, at four-digit resolution. The number of donors typed differed by locus, with roughly 629-640 for A, B, C, DRB1 and DQB1, around 520 for DQA1, approximately 570 for DPA1, and approximately 470 for DPB1. Roughly 5 DR-DQ haplotypes were handled as single units for association and clustering, since linkage in the cohort was strong. Across 398 genotyped donors of the cohort, an average of approximately 220,000 unique TCR beta nucleotide sequences per donor were sequenced, and around 19% of those sequences were non-productive. Beyond this particular receptor, the publication reports: Specific HLA alleles were associated with 16,951 TCR beta sequences at a false discovery rate of 0.05 in a later analysis. According to the authors, the approach could potentially be generalized to other disease states and immunological phenotypes. Compared with equally common non-associated chains, HLA-associated TCR beta chains in a later analysis were more clonally expanded and had lower generation probabilities. V-gene and J-gene trimming of TCR beta chains was associated with a missense DCLRE1C variant in a later genetic analysis, and the association was replicated in an independent cohort. Immune exposure information for the cohort was limited to CMV serostatus. When HLA alleles, especially DR and DQ, strongly co-occurred, attributing TCR associations to individual alleles was difficult. The presence/absence analyses assumed that sequencing depth was roughly uniform across donors, and that assumption may not be true. Most TCR sequences were seen in very few donors, while some public TCRs were found in many individuals. Linkage disequilibrium might explain the correlated functional status among segregating V segments, but an unknown experimental factor could not be ruled out. In a later analysis, the rate of TCR association differed among HLA loci, with DRB1 alleles having the most associated TCRs and HLA-C alleles having the fewest. A later genetic analysis reported fewer N-insertions in productive TCRs among donors in an Asian-associated ancestry cluster than the approximately 700-donor mean. Several of the top co-occurrence clusters appeared to be linked to parvovirus B19, influenza, CMV and Epstein-Barr virus, according to a later analysis. Because HLA typing was missing for some donors at each locus, association tests included only the typed subset. Because counts were too low, about 15 rarely observed V segments, including chromosome 9 orphons, were left out of the earlier analysis of over 550 of the donors. In a later analysis, most CMV-associated TCR beta chains were found to appear HLA-restricted, with HLA associations seemingly driven largely by CMV exposure. This cohort had only TCR beta chains sequenced, and the lack of alpha or paired-chain data limited which features could be detected. A few of the identified cytomegalovirus-associated TCR beta chains were confirmed in vitro to be specific for cytomegalovirus antigens. A further reported finding was that TCR beta sequences accurately predicted the HLA-A and HLA-B alleles for most subjects in the first cohort. Broadly in line with IMGT annotations, most TCR beta V segments showed up in productive rearrangements about 87% or about 30% of the time in an earlier analysis of 587 of the donors. Cytomegalovirus status was reported to be diagnosed by the classifier with high specificity and sensitivity in both the original and validation cohorts. The sequencing pipeline was judged likely to have produced a cluster of highly shared sequence variants as a technical artifact. Some IMGT-functional V segments, including TRBV6-2 and TRBV6-3, could not be told apart with the 87-base-pair reads, so those segments were excluded. In the study, 150 to 200 TCR beta chains were listed as associated with cytomegalovirus.

The cohort was made up of approximately 670 healthy bone marrow donors. At the time of sampling, every cohort member was nominally healthy, though immune exposures that went unrecorded were likely present. The donor was CMV seronegative and was included in the group of 352 seronegative cohort members. A peripheral blood sample was collected from each donor, and TCR beta sequencing was performed on peripheral blood mononuclear cells. Genomic DNA extraction from the blood cell samples was performed with the Qiagen DNeasy Blood Extraction Kit. Libraries came from the immunoSEQ multiplex PCR assay. A mixture of 60 forward primers for TCR Vbeta segments and 13 reverse primers for TCR Jbeta segments was used in the multiplex PCR. The CDR3 region of rearranged TCR beta genes was amplified from genomic DNA with a multiplex PCR assay. The amplified TCR beta libraries were sequenced on the Illumina HiSeq System as 87-base-pair reads. Regarding the original processing steps: A later analysis tallied roughly 80 million unique TCR beta chains across the 700 or so repertoires, and some 12 million of those chains were shared by two or more donors. A nearest-neighbor algorithm error-corrected the raw reads and collapsed the reads into unique sequences, merging closely related sequences to remove PCR and sequencing errors. V, D and J gene segments were assigned by aligning CDR3 sequences to IMGT reference sequences. Each retained sequence needed at least a six-nucleotide match to both a V gene segment and a J gene segment. Rearrangements were classified as productive when the CDR3 lacked stop codons and remained in frame with V and J, and all other rearrangements were classified as non-productive. Following IMGT convention, CDR3 was defined as the stretch from the second conserved V-encoded cysteine up to the conserved J-encoded phenylalanine. The earlier analysis of 587 of the donors excluded any sequence lacking an unambiguous match to a single V gene segment. An earlier analysis of several hundred of the donors classified V segments as functional when productive rearrangements were above 56.7% and as segregating when the standard deviation between donors was above 5%. To diagnose cytomegalovirus status from the catalog of TCR beta chain sequences, a statistical classification framework was built. A later analysis assigned V and J genes by comparing TCR nucleotide sequences with IMGT/GENE-DB human TR gene sequences. A later analysis assigned CDR3 sequences and most-parsimonious VDJ recombination scenarios with the TCRdist pipeline. In a later analysis, each TCR beta chain was defined by its CDR3 amino acid sequence together with its V-gene family, and reads lacking a unique V-gene family were excluded. To address suspected cross-contamination and a sequencing artifact, a later analysis removed 450 to 700 highly shared, low-generation-probability nucleotide sequences. For each public chain, a later analysis derived a clonal expansion index from normalized ranks of inferred template counts within each repertoire. In a later analysis, generation probabilities were computed with a VDJ recombination model fitted to out-of-frame rearrangements, and the resulting probabilities were checked against IGoR. In a later analysis, TCR-TCR, TCR-HLA and TCR-CMV co-occurrence was scored with hypergeometric tests, and a repertoire-size bias correction was applied to TCR pairs. A later analysis estimated false discovery rates by permuting HLA or CMV assignments 20 times. In a later analysis, co-occurring TCRs were grouped using DBSCAN, and TCRdist sequence similarity was added for clustering within HLA-allele-positive subsets. For co-occurrence clustering, repertoires with fewer than 30,000 or more than 120,000 public chains were excluded, along with roughly 5 repertoires with anomalous nucleotide sharing. TCRdb's version of the immuneACCESS table is confined to in-frame rearrangements and falls short of the full clone set. An unresolved V gene accounts for under half of the shortfall where checked; the remainder is of unknown origin. V, J and clone size derive from that table, while D and trimming were established from the DNA sequence. The sample records some 170,000 clones, around 80% of which are singletons. 2.2% of the sample is in the top ten clones.

Spanning cysteine to phenylalanine, the CDR3 consists of 15 amino acids. Left in the record is the CDR3 DNA by itself, 45 bases read in frame from the first base. Taken from the germline V gene (reference sequence), the CDR1 and CDR2 loops are LNHDA and SQIVND. V is reduced by 2 bases and J by 3 bases, leaving a spacing of 11 bases between them. With respect to this clone: Which antigen it targets is not known. There are no base qualities to consult, and no much larger clone falls within one base.

The rearranged chain carries TRBV19 and TRBJ1-5; the D segment could be TRBD1, given 6 matching bases. The sequence was obtained from a woman younger than 45 in good health and CMV-seronegative. Specimen: PBMCs. CDR3 protein: CASSIYSGVNQPQHF. The sequence in DNA is TGTGCCAGTAGTATATATTCAGGGGTCAATCAGCCCCAGCATTTT.